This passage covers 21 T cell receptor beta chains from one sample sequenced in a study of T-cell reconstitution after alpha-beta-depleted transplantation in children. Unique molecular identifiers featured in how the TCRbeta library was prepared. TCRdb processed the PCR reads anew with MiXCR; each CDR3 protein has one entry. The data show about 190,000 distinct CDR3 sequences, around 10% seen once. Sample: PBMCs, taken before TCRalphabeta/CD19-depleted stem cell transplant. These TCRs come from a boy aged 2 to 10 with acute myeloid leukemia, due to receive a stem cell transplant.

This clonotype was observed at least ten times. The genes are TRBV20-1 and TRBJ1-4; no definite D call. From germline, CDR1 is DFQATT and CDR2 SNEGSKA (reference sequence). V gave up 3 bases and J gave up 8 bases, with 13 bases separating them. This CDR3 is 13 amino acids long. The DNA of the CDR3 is TGCAGTGCTAGCGAAACCATCGGGGAAAAACTGTTTTTT. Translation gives CSASETIGEKLFF.

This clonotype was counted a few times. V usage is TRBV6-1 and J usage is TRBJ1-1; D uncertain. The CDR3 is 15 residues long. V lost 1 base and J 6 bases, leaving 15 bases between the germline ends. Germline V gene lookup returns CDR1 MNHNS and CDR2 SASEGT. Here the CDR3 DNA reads TGTGCCAGCAGTGAAGGGATCGGGCCCAGTGCTGAAGCTTTCTTT. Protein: CASSEGIGPSAEAFF.

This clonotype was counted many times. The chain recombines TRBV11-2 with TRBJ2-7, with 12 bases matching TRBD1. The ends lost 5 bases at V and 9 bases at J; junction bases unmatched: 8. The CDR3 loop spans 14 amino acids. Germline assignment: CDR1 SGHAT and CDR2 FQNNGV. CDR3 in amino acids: CASSPRDRGLVQYF. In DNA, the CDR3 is TGTGCCAGCAGCCCCCGGGACAGGGGGCTCGTGCAGTACTTC.

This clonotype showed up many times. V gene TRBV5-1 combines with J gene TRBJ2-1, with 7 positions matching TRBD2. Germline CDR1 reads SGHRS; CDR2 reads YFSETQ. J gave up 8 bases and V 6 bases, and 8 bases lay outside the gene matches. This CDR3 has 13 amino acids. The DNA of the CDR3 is TGCGCCAGCATCCCATGGGGGGGTGATGAGCAGTTCTTC. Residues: CASIPWGGDEQFF.

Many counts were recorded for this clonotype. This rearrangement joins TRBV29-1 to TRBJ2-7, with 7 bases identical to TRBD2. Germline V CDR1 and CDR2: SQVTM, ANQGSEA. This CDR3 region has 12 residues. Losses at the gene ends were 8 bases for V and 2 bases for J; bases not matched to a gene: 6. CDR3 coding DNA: TGCAGCTATAGAAGCGGGACCTACGAGCAGTACTTC. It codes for CSYRSGTYEQYF.

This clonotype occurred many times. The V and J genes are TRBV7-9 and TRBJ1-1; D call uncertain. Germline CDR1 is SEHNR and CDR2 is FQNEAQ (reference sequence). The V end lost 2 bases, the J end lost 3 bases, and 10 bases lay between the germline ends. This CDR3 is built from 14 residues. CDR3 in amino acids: CASSLFGEDTEAFF. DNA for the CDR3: TGTGCCAGCAGCTTATTCGGGGAGGACACTGAAGCTTTCTTT.

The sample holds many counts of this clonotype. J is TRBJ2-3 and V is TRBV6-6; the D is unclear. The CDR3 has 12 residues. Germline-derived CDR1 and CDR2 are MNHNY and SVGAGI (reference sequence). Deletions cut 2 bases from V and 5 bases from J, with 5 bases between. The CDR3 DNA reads TGTGCCAGCAGTTACCGCAGAGATACGCAGTATTTT. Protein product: CASSYRRDTQYF.

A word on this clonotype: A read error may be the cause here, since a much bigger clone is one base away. CDR3 protein: CASSLASLDTEAFF. For the CDR3, the DNA is TGCGCCAGCAGCTTGGCCTCGTTGGACACTGAAGCTTTCTTT. V is TRBV5-1 and J is TRBJ1-1; no reliable D call. The CDR3 spans 14 residues. The germline V gene has CDR1 SGHRS and CDR2 YFSETQ. V was shortened by 0 bases and J by 3 bases, with 9 bases between the two germline ends.

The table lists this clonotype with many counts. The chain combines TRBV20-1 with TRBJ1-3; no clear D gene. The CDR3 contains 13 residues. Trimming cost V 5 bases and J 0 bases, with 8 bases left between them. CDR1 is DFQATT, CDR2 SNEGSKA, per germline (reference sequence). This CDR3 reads CSAGHFSGNTIYF. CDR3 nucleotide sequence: TGCAGTGCTGGGCACTTCTCTGGAAACACCATATATTTT.

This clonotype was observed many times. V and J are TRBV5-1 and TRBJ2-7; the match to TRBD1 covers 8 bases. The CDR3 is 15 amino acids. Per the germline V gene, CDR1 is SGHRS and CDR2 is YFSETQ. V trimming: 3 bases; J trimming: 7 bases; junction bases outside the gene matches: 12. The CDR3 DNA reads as TGCGCCAGCAGCTGGAGCACCGGGACAGGCGAAGAGCAGTACTTC. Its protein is CASSWSTGTGEEQYF.

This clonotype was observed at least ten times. The CDR3 sequence: CASSFEQGAQETQYF. Written as DNA, the CDR3 is TGCGCCAGCAGCTTCGAACAGGGGGCTCAAGAGACCCAGTACTTC. V gene TRBV5-1 combines with J gene TRBJ2-5; TRBD1 matches 9 bases. This CDR3 contains 15 residues. CDR1 is SGHRS and CDR2 is YFSETQ in the germline V gene. The V gene end was trimmed by 2 bases and the J gene end by 2 bases; junction bases not matched to a gene: 4.

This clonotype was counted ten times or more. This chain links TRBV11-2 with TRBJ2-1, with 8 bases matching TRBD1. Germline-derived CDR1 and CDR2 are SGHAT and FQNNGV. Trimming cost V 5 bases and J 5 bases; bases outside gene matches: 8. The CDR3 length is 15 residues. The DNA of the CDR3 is TGTGCCAGCAGCAACCGGGACAGGTCTAACAATGAGCAGTTCTTC. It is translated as CASSNRDRSNNEQFF.

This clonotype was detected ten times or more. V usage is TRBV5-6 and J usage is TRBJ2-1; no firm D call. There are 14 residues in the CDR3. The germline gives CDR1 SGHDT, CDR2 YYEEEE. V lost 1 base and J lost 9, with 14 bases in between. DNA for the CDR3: TGTGCCAGCAGCTTGATGATAGTATCCGGTGAGCAGTTCTTC. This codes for CASSLMIVSGEQFF. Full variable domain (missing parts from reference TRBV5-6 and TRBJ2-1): DAGVTQSPTHLIKTRGQQVTLRCSPKSGHDTVSWYQQALGQGPQFIFQYYEEEERQRGNFPDRFSGHQFPNYSSELNVNALLLGDSALYLCASSLMIVSGEQFFGPGTRLTVL.

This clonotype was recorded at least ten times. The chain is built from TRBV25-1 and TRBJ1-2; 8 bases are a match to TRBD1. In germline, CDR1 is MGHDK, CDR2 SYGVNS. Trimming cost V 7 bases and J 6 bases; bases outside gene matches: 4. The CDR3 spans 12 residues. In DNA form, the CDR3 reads TGTGCCAGCAACAGGGGGTCGGATGGCTACACCTTC. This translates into CASNRGSDGYTF.

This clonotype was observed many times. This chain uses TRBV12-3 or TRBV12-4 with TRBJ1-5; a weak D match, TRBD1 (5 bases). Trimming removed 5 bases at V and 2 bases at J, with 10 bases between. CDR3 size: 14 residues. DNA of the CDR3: TGTGCCAGCAGTCCGGGGGACCGCAATCAGCCCCAGCATTTT. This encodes CASSPGDRNQPQHF.

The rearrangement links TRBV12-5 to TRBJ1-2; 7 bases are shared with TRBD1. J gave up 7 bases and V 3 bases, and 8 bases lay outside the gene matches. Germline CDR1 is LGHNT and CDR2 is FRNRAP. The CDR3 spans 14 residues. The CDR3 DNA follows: TGTGCTAGTGGTTTACCCAGGGACAGAGGTGGCTACACCTTC. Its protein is CASGLPRDRGGYTF.

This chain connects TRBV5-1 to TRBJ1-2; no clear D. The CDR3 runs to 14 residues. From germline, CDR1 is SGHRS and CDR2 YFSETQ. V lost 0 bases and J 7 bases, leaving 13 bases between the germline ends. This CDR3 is CASSLGGEEGGYTF. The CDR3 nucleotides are TGCGCCAGCAGCTTGGGGGGTGAAGAGGGTGGCTACACCTTC.

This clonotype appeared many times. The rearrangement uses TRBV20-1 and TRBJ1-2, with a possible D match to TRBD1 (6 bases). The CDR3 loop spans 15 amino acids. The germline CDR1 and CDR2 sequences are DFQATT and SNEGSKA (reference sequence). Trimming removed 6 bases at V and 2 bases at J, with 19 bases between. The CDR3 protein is CSAGTLGGGNYGYTF. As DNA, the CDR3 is TGCAGTGCCGGGACTCTAGGGGGGGGAAACTATGGCTACACCTTC.

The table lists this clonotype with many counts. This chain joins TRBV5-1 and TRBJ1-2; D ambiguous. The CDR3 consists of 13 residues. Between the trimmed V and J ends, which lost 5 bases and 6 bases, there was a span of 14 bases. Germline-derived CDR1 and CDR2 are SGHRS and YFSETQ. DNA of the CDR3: TGCGCCAGCAGGTACCTCGCGGGAGATGGCTACACCTTC. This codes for CASRYLAGDGYTF.

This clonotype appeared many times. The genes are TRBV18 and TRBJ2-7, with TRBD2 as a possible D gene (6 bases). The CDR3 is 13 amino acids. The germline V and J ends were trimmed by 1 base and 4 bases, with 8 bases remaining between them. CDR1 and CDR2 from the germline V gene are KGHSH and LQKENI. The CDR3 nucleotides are TGTGCCAGCTCACCACGACTAGAATACGAGCAGTACTTC. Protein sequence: CASSPRLEYEQYF.

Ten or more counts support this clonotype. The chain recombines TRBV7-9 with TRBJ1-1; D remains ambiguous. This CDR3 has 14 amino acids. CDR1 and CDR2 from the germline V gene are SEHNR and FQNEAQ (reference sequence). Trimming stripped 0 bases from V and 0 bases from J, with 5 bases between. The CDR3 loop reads CASSLAQLNTEAFF. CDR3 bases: TGTGCCAGCAGCTTAGCCCAGTTGAACACTGAAGCTTTCTTT.